One sample yielded the 22 T cell receptor beta chains listed below, sequenced in a study of blood T cell repertoires in COVID-19. Libraries were prepared by immunoSEQ multiplex PCR; TCRdb keeps only in-frame clonotypes and omits some of them. The table has 200,000 or so clones, more than 85% seen once. The sequencing input was peripheral blood. These receptors came from a man aged 35 to 55 with active or convalescent COVID-19.

This rearrangement joins TRBV14 to TRBJ2-2; D remains ambiguous. The CDR3 consists of 12 residues. Germline V lookup: CDR1 SGHDN, CDR2 FVKESK. V was pared by 4 bases and J by 8 bases, with 8 bases between. This CDR3 reads CASSLHSGELFF. The CDR3 DNA reads as TGTGCCAGCAGCCTGCATAGTGGGGAGCTGTTTTTT.

This rearrangement joins TRBV6-5 to TRBJ2-1; D possibly corresponds to TRBD1 (5 bases). Trimming stripped 6 bases from V and 9 bases from J, with 9 bases between. Germline CDR1 reads MNHEY; CDR2 reads SVGAGI. This CDR3 is built from 11 residues. CDR3 region: CASSQGSEQFF. Here the CDR3 DNA reads TGTGCCAGCAGCCAGGGCAGTGAGCAGTTCTTC.

Written as DNA, the CDR3 is TGTGCCAGCAGCATGCAGGGTGAGATCCAGCCCCAGCATTTT. Protein sequence: CASSMQGEIQPQHF. The chain recombines TRBV9 with TRBJ1-5, with D possibly TRBD1 on 5 matching bases. V lost 4 bases, J lost 7 bases, and 15 bases lay in between. Germline CDR1 SGDLS, CDR2 YYNGEE. The CDR3 contains 14 residues.

This clone was detected only once. The rearrangement links TRBV5-1 to TRBJ2-2, with D possibly TRBD2 on 6 matching bases. CDR3 length: 16 residues. Germline CDR1 reads SGHRS; CDR2 reads YFSETQ. V lost 0 bases and J lost 4, with 13 bases in between. CDR3 sequence reads: CASSLARGYGTGELFF. The CDR3, as DNA: TGCGCCAGCAGCTTGGCCCGGGGGTATGGCACCGGGGAGCTGTTTTTT. Combining the CDR3 with reference TRBV5-1 and TRBJ2-2 gives the whole variable domain KAGVTQTPRYLIKTRGQQVTLSCSPISGHRSVSWYQQTPGQGLQFLFEYFSETQRNKGNFPGRFSGRQFSNSRSEMNVSTLELGDSALYLCASSLARGYGTGELFFGEGSRLTVL.

The J gene is TRBJ1-5, the V gene TRBV29-1; D unclear. This CDR3 has 14 residues. V gave up 4 bases and J gave up 0 bases, with 10 bases separating them. CDR1 and CDR2 from the germline V gene are SQVTM and ANQGSEA. The CDR3, as DNA: TGCAGCGTTGGGGAGGGTCATAGCAATCAGCCCCAGCATTTT. This translates into CSVGEGHSNQPQHF.

This chain joins TRBV6-1 and TRBJ1-2; TRBD1 matches 7 bases. J lost 7 bases, V lost 4 bases, and 6 bases had no gene match. The germline CDR1 and CDR2 sequences are MNHNS and SASEGT. The CDR3 extends over 13 amino acids. The CDR3 loop is CASSGDSILGYTF. As DNA, the CDR3 is TGTGCCAGCAGTGGGGACAGTATTCTTGGCTACACCTTC.

The sample holds a few counts of this clone. The chain has TRBV21-1 and TRBJ1-1; the D call in the table, TRBD1, was not verified against the DNA. TRBV21-1 is a recognized pseudogene. This CDR3 comprises 14 residues. Here the CDR3 reads CASSKDRENTEAFF. The CDR3 bases are TGTGCCAGCAGCAAGGACAGGGAGAACACTGAAGCTTTCTTT.

The V call is TRBV19, the J call TRBJ1-6; the D is unclear. The CDR3 contains 13 residues. Per germline, CDR1 LNHDA and CDR2 SQIVND (reference sequence). The ends were cut back, 7 bases at V and 7 bases at J, with 11 bases in the middle. CDR3 in DNA: TGTGCCAGTATGCGGCGGATCAATTCACCCCTCCACTTT. Its translation: CASMRRINSPLHF.

The gene calls are TRBV7-2 and TRBJ1-1, with 7 bases identical to TRBD1. Looked up from germline, CDR1 is SGHTA and CDR2 is FQGNSA. Unmatched junction bases numbered 6, after V lost 4 bases and J lost 1 base. There are 15 residues in the CDR3. CDR3 loop: CASSYTGTANTEAFF. The CDR3 DNA is TGTGCCAGCAGCTATACCGGGACAGCGAACACTGAAGCTTTCTTT. Looking up the rest from reference TRBV7-2 and TRBJ1-1 gives the full variable domain: GAGVSQSPSNKVTEKGKDVELRCDPISGHTALYWYRQSLGQGLEFLIYFQGNSAPDKSGLPSDRFSAERTGGSVSTLTIQRTQQEDSAVYLCASSYTGTANTEAFFGQGTRLTVV.

J is TRBJ1-5 and V is TRBV30; D possibly corresponds to TRBD1 (5 bases). CDR1 GTSNPN and CDR2 SVGIG come from the germline V gene (reference sequence). Trimming cost V 2 bases and J 0 bases, with 11 bases left between them. The CDR3 extends over 15 amino acids. CDR3 sequence: CAWSRGLLSNQPQHF. The CDR3 DNA sequence: TGTGCCTGGAGTAGGGGTCTCCTTAGCAATCAGCCCCAGCATTTT.

This clone showed up just once. The J gene is TRBJ1-4, the V gene TRBV19; 7 bases match TRBD1. This CDR3 spans 15 amino acids. The germline V gene has CDR1 LNHDA and CDR2 SQIVND (reference sequence). J was trimmed by 1 base and V by 4 bases; bases with no gene match: 3. The CDR3 bases are TGTGCCAGTAGTACGCCAGGGGGAACTAATGAAAAACTGTTTTTT. Translation: CASSTPGGTNEKLFF.

The genes are TRBV6-5 and TRBJ1-5; D not resolved. CDR1 MNHEY and CDR2 SVGAGI come from the germline V gene. The CDR3 has 15 amino acids. The ends were cut back, 7 bases at V and 0 bases at J, with 13 bases in the middle. CDR3 amino acids: CASTPGINSNQPQHF. The CDR3 DNA is TGTGCCAGCACGCCAGGAATTAATAGCAATCAGCCCCAGCATTTT.

This rearrangement joins TRBV11-3 to TRBJ2-3, with D unclear. The CDR3 contains 14 residues. Trimming stripped 0 bases from V and 2 bases from J, with 6 bases between. Per germline, CDR1 SGHNT and CDR2 YENEEA. CDR3 protein: CASSLETATDTQYF. The CDR3 bases are TGTGCCAGCAGCTTAGAAACAGCCACAGATACGCAGTATTTT.

The V gene is TRBV2, the J gene TRBJ2-7; 13 nucleotides align to TRBD2. From germline, CDR1 is SNHLY and CDR2 FYNNEI. This CDR3 has 12 residues. Trimming took 4 bases from V and 12 from J; bases not matched to a gene: 3. CDR3 nucleotide sequence: TGTGCCAGCAGTGGGGGACTAGCGGGATCGTACTTC. It yields the protein CASSGGLAGSYF.

The J gene is TRBJ2-1, the V gene TRBV7-6; TRBD1 agrees at 10 bases. Trimming removed 2 bases from V and 12 bases from J; junction bases left unmatched: 13. Germline V gives CDR1 SGHVS, CDR2 FNYEAQ. This CDR3 contains 16 residues. The CDR3 protein is CASSLWGRDRGVGQFF. CDR3 nucleotides: TGTGCCAGCAGCTTATGGGGCCGGGACAGGGGCGTCGGGCAGTTCTTC.

CDR3 amino acids: CASGRTGANYGYTF. The CDR3 DNA sequence: TGTGCCAGCGGTCGGACAGGGGCTAACTATGGCTACACCTTC. The chain combines TRBV2 with TRBJ1-2; 9 nucleotides match TRBD1. The CDR3 contains 14 residues. V was pared by 8 bases and J by 0 bases, with 4 bases of the junction left unmatched. In germline, CDR1 is SNHLY, CDR2 FYNNEI.

This clone was seen a handful of times. The chain carries TRBV5-1 and TRBJ2-3, with TRBD2 matching 8 bases. The CDR3 consists of 15 residues. Germline lookup yields CDR1 SGHRS and CDR2 YFSETQ. Losses at the gene ends were 7 bases for V and 4 bases for J; bases not matched to a gene: 11. CDR3 protein: CASAPHGGAPDTQYF. Written as DNA, the CDR3 is TGCGCCAGCGCCCCGCACGGGGGGGCCCCAGATACGCAGTATTTT.

This clone came up once. The chain recombines TRBV2 with TRBJ1-1; 8 positions agree with TRBD1. The V gene's germline CDR1 is SNHLY and CDR2 FYNNEI. Trimming cost V 5 bases and J 4 bases; bases outside gene matches: 0. The CDR3 has 12 amino acids. CDR3 residues: CASSTGGTEAFF. CDR3 in DNA: TGTGCCAGCAGTACAGGGGGCACTGAAGCTTTCTTT.

CDR3 sequence reads: CASSSMNTGELFF. CDR3 coding DNA: TGTGCCAGCAGCTCTATGAACACCGGGGAGCTGTTTTTT. The chain combines TRBV7-3 with TRBJ2-2; no reliable D call. Trimming removed 4 bases at V and 1 base at J, with 4 bases between. This CDR3 has 13 amino acids. In germline, CDR1 is SGHTA, CDR2 FQGTGA.

The CDR3 region has the DNA TGTGCCAGCAGCGCCTATCAGGGAGGCGTGGAAAAACTGTTTTTT. It translates to CASSAYQGGVEKLFF. The chain is built from TRBV9 and TRBJ1-4; a weak D match, TRBD1 (5 bases). CDR1 and CDR2 from the germline V gene are SGDLS and YYNGEE. The CDR3 has 15 amino acids. Trimming stripped 3 bases from V and 8 bases from J, with 17 bases between. Supplemented by reference TRBV9 and TRBJ1-4, the full variable domain reads DSGVTQTPKHLITATGQRVTLRCSPRSGDLSVYWYQQSLDQGLQFLIQYYNGEERAKGNILERFSAQQFPDLHSELNLSSLELGDSALYFCASSAYQGGVEKLFFGSGTQLSVL.

The chain couples TRBV24-1 to TRBJ2-1; a weak D match, TRBD2 (6 bases). V was cut by 6 bases and J by 8 bases, with 13 bases left in between. CDR3 length: 13 residues. Germline V lookup: CDR1 KGHDR, CDR2 SFDVKD. Here the CDR3 reads CATSRATGDEQFF. CDR3 DNA sequence: TGTGCCACCAGTAGAGCAACGGGGGATGAGCAGTTCTTC.

The rearrangement joins TRBV19 to TRBJ1-1; D gene ambiguous. Germline V gene sequence: CDR1 LNHDA, CDR2 SQIVND (reference sequence). This CDR3 is 16 amino acids long. Trimming shortened V by 2 bases and J by 3 bases, and 16 bases separated the two germline ends. CDR3 sequence: CASSIMPRNGYTEAFF. The CDR3 DNA reads TGTGCCAGTAGTATAATGCCCCGGAACGGGTACACTGAAGCTTTCTTT.